The source of this T cell receptor beta chain is a study of blood T cell repertoires in COVID-19. Study in general: PBMCs, B-cell-depleted T cells, or T cells provided the cDNA or gDNA that made up the material.

CDR1 is MGHDK, CDR2 SYGVNS, per germline. The CDR3 is made up of 15 amino acids. V lost 3 bases and J lost 3; bases outside the gene matches: 8. Source study methods: Amplification of reference gene primers was used by the study to estimate nucleated cell counts. Assay: immunoSEQ multiplex PCR; the TCRdb copy retains only in-frame clones and omits some. V and J calls and clone size come straight from that table; D and trimming were deduced from the DNA. The sample holds about 260,000 clones, 82% seen once. The clonotype was recovered from a woman of 80 years or more with acute or convalescent COVID-19. The chain carries TRBV25-1 and TRBJ2-7; TRBD2 matches 7 bases. Source material: peripheral blood. The CDR3 sequence is CASSDRQRGFYEQYF. The DNA of the CDR3 is TGTGCCAGCAGTGATCGGCAGCGGGGCTTCTACGAGCAGTACTTC.